These 5 T cell receptor beta chains originate from one sample sequenced in a study of blood T cell repertoires in COVID-19. TCRdb's copy holds only in-frame clones and misses some; the assay was immunoSEQ multiplex PCR. The top ten hold around 1.7% of the sample, which has roughly 140,000 clones, approximately 88% seen once. The sequenced sample was peripheral blood. These receptors all stem from a woman between 50 and 59 years old with acute or convalescent COVID-19.

The gene calls are TRBV27 and TRBJ1-1; TRBD1 matches at 7 bases. Germline lookup yields CDR1 MNHEY and CDR2 SMNVEV (reference sequence). V was pared by 5 bases and J by 2 bases, with 11 bases of the junction left unmatched. CDR3 length: 16 amino acids. CDR3 nucleotide sequence: TGTGCCAGCAGTCCTTTCCGGACAGGACCTAACACTGAAGCTTTCTTT. Encoded protein: CASSPFRTGPNTEAFF.

The chain links TRBV20-1 to TRBJ1-1; no firm D call. Looked up from germline, CDR1 is DFQATT and CDR2 is SNEGSKA (reference sequence). The CDR3 contains 10 residues. V lost 0 bases, J lost 11 bases, and 7 bases lay in between. CDR3 sequence reads: CSARDVGAFF. CDR3 bases: TGCAGTGCTAGAGATGTTGGCGCTTTCTTT.

The gene calls are TRBV28 and TRBJ2-7; tentative D call: TRBD1 (6 bases). Trimming pared 6 bases from V and 3 bases from J, leaving 18 bases between. CDR1 is MDHEN and CDR2 is SYDVKM in the germline V gene. This CDR3 comprises 15 residues. CDR3 nucleotide sequence: TGTGCCAGCAGAACAGGGCTCCCACAGATCTACGAGCAGTACTTC. Protein sequence: CASRTGLPQIYEQYF.

V gene TRBV5-1 combines with J gene TRBJ2-6; unclear D gene. CDR3 length: 15 amino acids. V gave up 1 base and J gave up 0 bases, with 5 bases separating them. Germline assignment: CDR1 SGHRS and CDR2 YFSETQ. The CDR3 protein is CASSLPVSGANVLTF. Here the CDR3 DNA reads TGCGCCAGCAGCTTGCCCGTCTCTGGGGCCAACGTCCTGACTTTC.

V usage is TRBV5-1 and J usage is TRBJ2-3, with 9 bases fitting TRBD2. CDR1 is SGHRS and CDR2 is YFSETQ in the germline V gene. The CDR3 runs 17 residues. The V gene end was trimmed by 6 bases and the J gene end by 3 bases; junction bases not matched to a gene: 14. The CDR3 reads CASTPGVAGVVTDTQYF. DNA for the CDR3: TGCGCCAGCACCCCTGGGGTAGCGGGAGTGGTGACAGATACGCAGTATTTT. The whole variable domain, remainder taken from reference TRBV5-1 and TRBJ2-3, is KAGVTQTPRYLIKTRGQQVTLSCSPISGHRSVSWYQQTPGQGLQFLFEYFSETQRNKGNFPGRFSGRQFSNSRSEMNVSTLELGDSALYLCASTPGVAGVVTDTQYFGPGTRLTVL.